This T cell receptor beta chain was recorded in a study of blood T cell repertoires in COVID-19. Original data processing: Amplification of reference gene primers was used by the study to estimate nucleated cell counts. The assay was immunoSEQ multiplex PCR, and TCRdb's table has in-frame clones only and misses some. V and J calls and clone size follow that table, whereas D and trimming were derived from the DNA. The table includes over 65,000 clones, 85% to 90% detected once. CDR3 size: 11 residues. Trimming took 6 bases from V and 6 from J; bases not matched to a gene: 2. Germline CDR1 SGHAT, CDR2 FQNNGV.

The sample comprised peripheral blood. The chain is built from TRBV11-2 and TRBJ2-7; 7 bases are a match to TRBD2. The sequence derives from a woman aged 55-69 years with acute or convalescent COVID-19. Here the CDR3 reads CASSWGGEQYV. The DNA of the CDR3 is TGTGCCAGCAGTTGGGGGGGCGAGCAGTACGTC.